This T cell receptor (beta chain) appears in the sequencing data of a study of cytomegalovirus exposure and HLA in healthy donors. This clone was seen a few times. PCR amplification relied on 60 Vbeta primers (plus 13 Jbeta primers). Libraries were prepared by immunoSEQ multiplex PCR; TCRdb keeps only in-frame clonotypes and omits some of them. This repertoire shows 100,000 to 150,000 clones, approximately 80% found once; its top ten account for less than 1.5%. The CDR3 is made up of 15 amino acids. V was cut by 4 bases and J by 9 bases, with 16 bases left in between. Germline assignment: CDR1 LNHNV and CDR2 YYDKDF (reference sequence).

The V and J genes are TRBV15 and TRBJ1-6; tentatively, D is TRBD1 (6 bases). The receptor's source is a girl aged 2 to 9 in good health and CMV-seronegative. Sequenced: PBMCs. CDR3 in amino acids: CATSNGQFQGSPLHF. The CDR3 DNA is TGTGCCACCAGCAACGGACAGTTTCAAGGTTCACCCCTCCACTTT.